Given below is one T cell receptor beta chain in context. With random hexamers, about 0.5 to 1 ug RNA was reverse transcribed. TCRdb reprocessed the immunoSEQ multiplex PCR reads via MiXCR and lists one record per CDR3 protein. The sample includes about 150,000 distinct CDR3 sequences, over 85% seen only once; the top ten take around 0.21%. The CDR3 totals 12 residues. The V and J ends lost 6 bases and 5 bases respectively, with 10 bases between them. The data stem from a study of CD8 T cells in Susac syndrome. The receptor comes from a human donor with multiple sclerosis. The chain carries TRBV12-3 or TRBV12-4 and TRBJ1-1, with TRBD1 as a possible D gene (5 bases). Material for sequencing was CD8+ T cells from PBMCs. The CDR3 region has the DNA TGTGCCAGCAGCAGGGACGGTACTGAAGCTTTCTTT. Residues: CASSRDGTEAFF.